This TCR beta chain was recovered during a study of Ad26.COV2.S vaccination and SARS-CoV-2 variants. Treatment in this sample: around 19 received Ad26.COV2.S at low or high dose, single or two shots; several received placebo; per-sample allocation not given. Sampling took place 63 days after the first vaccine or placebo injection. Assay: immunoSEQ multiplex PCR; the TCRdb copy retains only in-frame clones and omits some. Altogether some 340,000 clones are present, roughly 80% being singletons, with the ten largest covering 2.1%. This sequence was found in a person aged 18 to 59 who received the Ad26.COV2.S COVID-19 vaccine or a placebo. Specimen: peripheral blood, collected in a trial of Ad26.COV2.S vaccine versus placebo.

The CDR3 bases are TGTGCCAGCGGAATGGGACAGGCTACATCACCCCTCCACTTT. Its translation is CASGMGQATSPLHF. The chain combines TRBV7-6 with TRBJ1-6; 8 nucleotides align to TRBD1. This CDR3 is 14 amino acids long. Germline assignment: CDR1 SGHVS and CDR2 FNYEAQ. The V segment lost 8 bases and the J segment 10 bases; nucleotides outside the gene matches: 10. The entire variable domain, with the rest obtained from reference TRBV7-6 and TRBJ1-6, is as follows: GAGVSQSPRYKVTKRGQDVALRCDPISGHVSLYWYRQALGQGPEFLTYFNYEAQQDKSGLPNDRFSAERPEGSISTLTIQRTEQRDSAMYRCASGMGQATSPLHFGNGTRLTVT.